Described below is a single T cell receptor (beta chain) sequence and its context. This specimen comes from a study of cytomegalovirus exposure and HLA in healthy donors. Study-wide context: Of around 400 genotyped donors, around 86% grouped in the Caucasian-associated ancestry cluster.

The CDR3 spans 18 residues. This PCR relied on a set of 60 Vbeta primers and 13 Jbeta primers. Original handling: It was a later analysis that counted 75 million to 90 million unique TCR beta chains, of which about 10 million were shared. The table came from immunoSEQ multiplex PCR; TCRdb's copy has only in-frame clones and leaves some out. The D gene and trimming were derived from the DNA, and the V and J assignments and clone size from that table. The repertoire includes around 160,000 clones, roughly three quarters of them detected once, and 4.7% sits in the top ten. This TCR came from a man in his late teens or twenties in good health and CMV-seropositive. The source material was PBMCs. The chain has TRBV1 and TRBJ2-1; TRBD2, the D gene given by the table, was not confirmed from the DNA. TRBV1 is annotated as a pseudogene. The CDR3 sequence is CTSSQEYPSGASYNEQFF. For the CDR3, the DNA is TGCACCAGCAGCCAAGAGTACCCTAGCGGAGCCTCCTACAATGAGCAGTTCTTC.